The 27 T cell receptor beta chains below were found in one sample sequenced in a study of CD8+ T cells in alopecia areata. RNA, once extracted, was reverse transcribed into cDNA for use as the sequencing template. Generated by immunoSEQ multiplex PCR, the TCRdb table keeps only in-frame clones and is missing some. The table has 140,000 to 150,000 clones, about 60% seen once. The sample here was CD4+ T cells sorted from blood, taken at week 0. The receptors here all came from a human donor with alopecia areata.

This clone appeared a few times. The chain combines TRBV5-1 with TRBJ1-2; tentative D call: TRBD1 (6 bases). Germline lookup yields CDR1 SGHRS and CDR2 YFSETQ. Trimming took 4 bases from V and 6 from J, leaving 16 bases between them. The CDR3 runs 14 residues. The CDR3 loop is CASSPAGGPDGYTF. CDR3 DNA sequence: TGCGCCAGCAGCCCGGCCGGGGGGCCGGATGGCTACACCTTC.

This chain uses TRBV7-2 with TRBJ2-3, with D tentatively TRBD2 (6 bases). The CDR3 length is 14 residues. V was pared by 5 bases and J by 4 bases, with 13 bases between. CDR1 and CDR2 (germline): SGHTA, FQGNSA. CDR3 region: CASSLWGVADTQYF. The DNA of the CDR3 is TGTGCCAGCAGCCTATGGGGGGTAGCAGATACGCAGTATTTT. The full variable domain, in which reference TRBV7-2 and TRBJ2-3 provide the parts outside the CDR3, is GAGVSQSPSNKVTEKGKDVELRCDPISGHTALYWYRQSLGQGLEFLIYFQGNSAPDKSGLPSDRFSAERTGGSVSTLTIQRTQQEDSAVYLCASSLWGVADTQYFGPGTRLTVL.

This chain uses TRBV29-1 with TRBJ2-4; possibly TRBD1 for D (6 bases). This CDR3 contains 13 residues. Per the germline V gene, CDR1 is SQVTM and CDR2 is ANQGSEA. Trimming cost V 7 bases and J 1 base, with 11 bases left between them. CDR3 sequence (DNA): TGCAGCGCCACAGGGTCGGCCAAAAACATTCAGTACTTC. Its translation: CSATGSAKNIQYF.

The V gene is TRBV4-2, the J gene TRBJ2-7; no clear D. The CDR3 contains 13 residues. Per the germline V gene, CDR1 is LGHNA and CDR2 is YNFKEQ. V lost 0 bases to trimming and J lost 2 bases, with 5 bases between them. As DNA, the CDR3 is TGTGCCAGCAGCCAAGACGGGCCCTACGAGCAGTACTTC. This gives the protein CASSQDGPYEQYF.

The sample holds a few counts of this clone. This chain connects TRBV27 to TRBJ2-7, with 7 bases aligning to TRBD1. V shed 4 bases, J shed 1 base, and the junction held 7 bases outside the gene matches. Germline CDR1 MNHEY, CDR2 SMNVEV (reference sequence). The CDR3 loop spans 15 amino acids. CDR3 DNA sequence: TGTGCCAGCAGTTCTACCCGACAGGGTTCCTACGAGCAGTACTTC. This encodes CASSSTRQGSYEQYF.

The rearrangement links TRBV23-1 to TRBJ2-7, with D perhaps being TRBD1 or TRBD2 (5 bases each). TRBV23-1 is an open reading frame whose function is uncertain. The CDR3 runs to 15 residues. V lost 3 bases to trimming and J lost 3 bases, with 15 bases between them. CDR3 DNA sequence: TGCGCCAGCAGTCAGCCCCTGAGGGGCAGCTACGAGCAGTACTTC. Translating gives CASSQPLRGSYEQYF.

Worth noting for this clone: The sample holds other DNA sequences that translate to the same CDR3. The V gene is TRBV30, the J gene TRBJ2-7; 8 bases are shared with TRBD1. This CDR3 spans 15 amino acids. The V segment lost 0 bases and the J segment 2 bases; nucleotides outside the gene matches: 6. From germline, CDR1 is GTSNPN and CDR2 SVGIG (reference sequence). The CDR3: CAWSVLGTGTYEQYF. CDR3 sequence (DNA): TGTGCCTGGAGTGTACTGGGGACAGGCACCTACGAGCAGTACTTC.

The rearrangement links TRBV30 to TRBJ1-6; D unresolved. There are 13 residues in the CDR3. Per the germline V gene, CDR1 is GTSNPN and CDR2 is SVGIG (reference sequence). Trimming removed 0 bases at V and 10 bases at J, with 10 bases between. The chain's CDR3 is CAWSVQSESPLHF. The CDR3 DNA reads TGTGCCTGGAGTGTTCAATCAGAGTCACCCCTCCACTTT.

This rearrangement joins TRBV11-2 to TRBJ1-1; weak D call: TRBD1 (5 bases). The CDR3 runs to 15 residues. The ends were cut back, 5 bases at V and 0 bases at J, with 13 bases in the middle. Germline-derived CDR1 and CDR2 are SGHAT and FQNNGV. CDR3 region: CASSPYGALNTEAFF. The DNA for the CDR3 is TGTGCCAGCAGCCCCTATGGGGCCCTGAACACTGAAGCTTTCTTT.

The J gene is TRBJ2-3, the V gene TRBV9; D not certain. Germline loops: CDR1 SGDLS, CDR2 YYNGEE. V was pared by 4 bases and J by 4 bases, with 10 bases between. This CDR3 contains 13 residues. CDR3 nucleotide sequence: TGTGCCAGCAGCCCACGAAGCTCAGATACGCAGTATTTT. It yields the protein CASSPRSSDTQYF.

The DNA of the CDR3 is TGTGCCAGCAGCCAATCCGCGGGCCCCTACGAGCAGTACTTC. This sequence encodes CASSQSAGPYEQYF. The chain has TRBV5-4 and TRBJ2-7, with TRBD2 as a possible D gene (5 bases). CDR3 length equals 14 residues. V lost 4 bases and J lost 2, with 13 bases in between. Germline loops: CDR1 SGHNT, CDR2 YYREEE (reference sequence).

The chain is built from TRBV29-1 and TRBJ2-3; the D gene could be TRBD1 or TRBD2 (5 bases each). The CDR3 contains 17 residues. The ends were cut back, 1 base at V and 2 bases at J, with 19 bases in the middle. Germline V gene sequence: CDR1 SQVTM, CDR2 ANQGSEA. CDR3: CSVEVRKGRTFTDTQYF. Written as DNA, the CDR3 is TGCAGCGTTGAAGTTCGGAAGGGACGGACCTTCACAGATACGCAGTATTTT.

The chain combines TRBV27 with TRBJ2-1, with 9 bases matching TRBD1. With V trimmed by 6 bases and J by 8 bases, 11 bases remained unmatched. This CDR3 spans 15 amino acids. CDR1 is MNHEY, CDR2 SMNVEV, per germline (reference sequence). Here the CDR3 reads CASRRDREFRDEQFF. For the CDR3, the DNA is TGTGCCAGCAGACGGGACAGGGAATTTCGGGATGAGCAGTTCTTC.

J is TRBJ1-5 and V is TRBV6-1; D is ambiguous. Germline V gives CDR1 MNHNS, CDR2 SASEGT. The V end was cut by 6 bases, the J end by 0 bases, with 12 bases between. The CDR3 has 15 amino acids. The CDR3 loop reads CASSFRANSNQPQHF. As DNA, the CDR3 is TGTGCCAGCAGCTTCAGAGCGAATAGCAATCAGCCCCAGCATTTT.

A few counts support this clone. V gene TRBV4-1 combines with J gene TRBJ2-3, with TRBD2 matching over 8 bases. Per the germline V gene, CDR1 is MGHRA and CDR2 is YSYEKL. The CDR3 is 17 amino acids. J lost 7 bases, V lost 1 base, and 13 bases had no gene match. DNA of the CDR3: TGCGCCAGCAGCCAAGGAATACTAGCGGCGAAACTAAATACGCAGTATTTT. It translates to CASSQGILAAKLNTQYF.

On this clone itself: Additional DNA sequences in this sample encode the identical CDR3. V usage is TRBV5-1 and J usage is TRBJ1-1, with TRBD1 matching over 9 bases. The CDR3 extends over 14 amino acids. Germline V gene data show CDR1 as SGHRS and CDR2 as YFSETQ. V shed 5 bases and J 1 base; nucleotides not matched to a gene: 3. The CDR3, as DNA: TGCGCCAGCAGATCGGGACAGGGGAACACTGAAGCTTTCTTT. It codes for CASRSGQGNTEAFF.

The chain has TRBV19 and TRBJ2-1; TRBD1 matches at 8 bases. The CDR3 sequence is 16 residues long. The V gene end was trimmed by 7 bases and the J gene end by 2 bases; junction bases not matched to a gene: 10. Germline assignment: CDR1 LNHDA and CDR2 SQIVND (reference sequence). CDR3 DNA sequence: TGTGCCAGTACGGCCTCCGAGACAGGGGCCTACAATGAGCAGTTCTTC. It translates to CASTASETGAYNEQFF.

This CDR3 is CASSLVVDTQYF. CDR3 nucleotide sequence: TGTGCCAGCAGCTTAGTAGTGGATACGCAGTATTTT. The V call is TRBV7-6, the J call TRBJ2-3, with unresolved D. The CDR3 contains 12 residues. Germline CDR1 is SGHVS and CDR2 is FNYEAQ. The V end lost 1 base, the J end lost 6 bases, and 5 bases lay between the germline ends.

The chain's CDR3 is CASSLHGRNAEAFF. CDR3 nucleotide sequence: TGCGCCAGCAGCCTACACGGACGAAACGCTGAAGCTTTCTTT. The chain uses TRBV4-1 and TRBJ1-1; unclear D gene. In germline, CDR1 is MGHRA, CDR2 YSYEKL. The CDR3 is made up of 14 amino acids. V was shortened by 4 bases and J by 6 bases, with 15 bases between the two germline ends.

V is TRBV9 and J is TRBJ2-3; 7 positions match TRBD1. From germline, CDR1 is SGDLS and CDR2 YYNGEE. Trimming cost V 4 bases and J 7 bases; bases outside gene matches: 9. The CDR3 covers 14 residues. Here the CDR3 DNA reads TGTGCCAGCAGCCAGGGGAACAGGGGAAATACGCAGTATTTT. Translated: CASSQGNRGNTQYF.

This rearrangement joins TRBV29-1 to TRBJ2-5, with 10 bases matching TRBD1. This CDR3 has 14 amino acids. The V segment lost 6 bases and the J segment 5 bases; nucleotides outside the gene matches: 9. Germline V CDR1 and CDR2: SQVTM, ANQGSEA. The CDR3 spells CSVQRDRGMETQYF. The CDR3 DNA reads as TGCAGCGTCCAACGGGACAGGGGCATGGAGACCCAGTACTTC.

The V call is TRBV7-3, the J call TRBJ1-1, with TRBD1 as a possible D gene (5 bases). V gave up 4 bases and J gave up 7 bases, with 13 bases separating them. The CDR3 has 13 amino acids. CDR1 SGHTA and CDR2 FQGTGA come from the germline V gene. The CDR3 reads CASSSARDNEAFF. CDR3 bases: TGTGCCAGCAGCTCTGCCAGGGATAATGAAGCTTTCTTT.

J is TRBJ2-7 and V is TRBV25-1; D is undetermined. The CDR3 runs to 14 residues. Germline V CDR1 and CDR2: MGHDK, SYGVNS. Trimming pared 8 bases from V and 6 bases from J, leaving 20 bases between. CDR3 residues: CASATNPSRSEQYF. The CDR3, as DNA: TGTGCCAGCGCCACTAATCCGAGCAGGAGCGAGCAGTACTTC.

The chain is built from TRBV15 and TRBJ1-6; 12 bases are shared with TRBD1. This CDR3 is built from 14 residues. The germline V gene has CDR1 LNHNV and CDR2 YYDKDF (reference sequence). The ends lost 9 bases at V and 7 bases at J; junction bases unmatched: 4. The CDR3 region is CATGQGALNSPLHF. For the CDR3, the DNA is TGTGCCACGGGACAGGGGGCCCTAAATTCACCCCTCCACTTT. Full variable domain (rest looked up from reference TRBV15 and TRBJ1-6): DAMVIQNPRYQVTQFGKPVTLSCSQTLNHNVMYWYQQKSSQAPKLLFHYYDKDFNNEADTPDNFQSRRPNTSFCFLDIRSPGLGDTAMYLCATGQGALNSPLHFGNGTRLTVT.

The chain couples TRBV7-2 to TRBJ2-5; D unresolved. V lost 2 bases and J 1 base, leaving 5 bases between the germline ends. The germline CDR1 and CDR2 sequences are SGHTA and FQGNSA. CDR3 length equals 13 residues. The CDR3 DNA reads TGTGCCAGCAGCTTATTACCCCAAGAGACCCAGTACTTC. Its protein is CASSLLPQETQYF. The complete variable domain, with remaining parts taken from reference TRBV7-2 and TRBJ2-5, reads GAGVSQSPSNKVTEKGKDVELRCDPISGHTALYWYRQSLGQGLEFLIYFQGNSAPDKSGLPSDRFSAERTGGSVSTLTIQRTQQEDSAVYLCASSLLPQETQYFGPGTRLLVL.

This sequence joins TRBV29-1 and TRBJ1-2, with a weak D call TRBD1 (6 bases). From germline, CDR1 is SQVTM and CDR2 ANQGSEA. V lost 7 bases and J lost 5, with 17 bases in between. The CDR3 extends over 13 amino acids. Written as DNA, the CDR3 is TGCAGCGCCTCGAGCCAGGGGAGGTATGGCTACACCTTC. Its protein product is CSASSQGRYGYTF.

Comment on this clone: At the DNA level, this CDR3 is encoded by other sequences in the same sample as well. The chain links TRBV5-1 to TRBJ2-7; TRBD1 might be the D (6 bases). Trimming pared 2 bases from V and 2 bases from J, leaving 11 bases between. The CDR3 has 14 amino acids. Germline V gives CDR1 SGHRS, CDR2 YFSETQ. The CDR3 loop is CASSFSTGTYEQYF. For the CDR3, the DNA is TGCGCCAGCAGCTTTTCGACAGGAACCTACGAGCAGTACTTC.